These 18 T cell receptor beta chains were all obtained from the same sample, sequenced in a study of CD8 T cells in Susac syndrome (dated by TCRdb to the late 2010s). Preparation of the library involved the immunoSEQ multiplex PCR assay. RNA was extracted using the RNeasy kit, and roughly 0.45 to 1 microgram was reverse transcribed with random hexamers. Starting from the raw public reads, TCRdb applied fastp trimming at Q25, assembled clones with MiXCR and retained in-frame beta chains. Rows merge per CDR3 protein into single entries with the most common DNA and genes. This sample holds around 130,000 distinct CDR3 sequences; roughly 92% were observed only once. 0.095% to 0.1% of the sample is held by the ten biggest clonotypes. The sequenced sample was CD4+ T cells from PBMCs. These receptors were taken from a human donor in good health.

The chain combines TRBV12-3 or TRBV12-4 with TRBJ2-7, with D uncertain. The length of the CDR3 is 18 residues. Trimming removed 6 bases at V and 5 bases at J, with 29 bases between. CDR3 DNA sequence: TGTGCCAGCAGCCCTCGGATCGGCTTGGGCCCCTTGACGGACGAGCAGTACTTC. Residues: CASSPRIGLGPLTDEQYF.

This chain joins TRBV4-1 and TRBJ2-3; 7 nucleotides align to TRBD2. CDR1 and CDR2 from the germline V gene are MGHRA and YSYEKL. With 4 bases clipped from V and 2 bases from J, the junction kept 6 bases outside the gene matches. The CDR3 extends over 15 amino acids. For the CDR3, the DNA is TGCGCCAGCAGCCTCGTAGCGGGTCCCACAGATACGCAGTATTTT. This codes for CASSLVAGPTDTQYF.

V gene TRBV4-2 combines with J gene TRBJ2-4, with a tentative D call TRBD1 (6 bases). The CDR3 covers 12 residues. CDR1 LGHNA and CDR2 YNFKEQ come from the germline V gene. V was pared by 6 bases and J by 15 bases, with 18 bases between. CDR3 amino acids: CASRAGTGYVYF. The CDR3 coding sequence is TGTGCCAGCAGGGCGGGCACAGGGTATGTGTACTTC.

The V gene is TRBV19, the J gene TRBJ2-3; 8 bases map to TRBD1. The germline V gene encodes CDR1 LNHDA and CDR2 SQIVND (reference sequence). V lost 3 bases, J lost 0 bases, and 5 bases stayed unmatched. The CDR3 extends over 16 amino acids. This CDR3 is CASSIMGQASTDTQYF. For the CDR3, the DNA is TGTGCCAGTAGTATTATGGGACAGGCTAGCACAGATACGCAGTATTTT.

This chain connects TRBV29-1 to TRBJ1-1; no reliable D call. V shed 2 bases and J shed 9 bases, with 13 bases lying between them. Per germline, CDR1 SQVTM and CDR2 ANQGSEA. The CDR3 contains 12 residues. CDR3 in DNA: TGCAGCGTTGAAACCGCCGTCCCTAAAGCTTTCTTT. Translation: CSVETAVPKAFF.

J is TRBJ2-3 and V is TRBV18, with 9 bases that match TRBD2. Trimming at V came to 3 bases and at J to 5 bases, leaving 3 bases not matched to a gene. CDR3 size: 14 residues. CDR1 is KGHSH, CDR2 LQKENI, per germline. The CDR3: CASSPAGGLDTQYF. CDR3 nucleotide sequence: TGTGCCAGCTCACCGGCGGGAGGGCTAGATACGCAGTATTTT.

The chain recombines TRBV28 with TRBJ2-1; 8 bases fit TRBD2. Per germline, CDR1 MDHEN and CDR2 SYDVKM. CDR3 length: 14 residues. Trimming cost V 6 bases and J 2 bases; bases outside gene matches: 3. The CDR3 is CASSRLAPYNEQFF. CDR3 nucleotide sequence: TGTGCCAGCAGCCGACTAGCGCCCTACAATGAGCAGTTCTTC. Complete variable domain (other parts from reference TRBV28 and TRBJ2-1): DVKVTQSSRYLVKRTGEKVFLECVQDMDHENMFWYRQDPGLGLRLIYFSYDVKMKEKGDIPEGYSVSREKKERFSLILESASTNQTSMYLCASSRLAPYNEQFFGPGTRLTVL.

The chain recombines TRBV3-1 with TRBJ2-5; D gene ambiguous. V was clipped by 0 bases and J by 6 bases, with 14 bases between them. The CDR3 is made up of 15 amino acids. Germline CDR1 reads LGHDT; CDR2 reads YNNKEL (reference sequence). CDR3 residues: CASSQDTTVLQTQYF. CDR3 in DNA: TGTGCCAGCAGCCAAGATACAACGGTCCTACAGACCCAGTACTTC.

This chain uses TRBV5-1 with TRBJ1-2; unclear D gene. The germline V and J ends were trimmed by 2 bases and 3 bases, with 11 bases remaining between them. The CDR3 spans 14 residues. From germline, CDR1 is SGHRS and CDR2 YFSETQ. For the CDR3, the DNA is TGCGCCAGCAGCTTAGGCACCGATGACTATGGCTACACCTTC. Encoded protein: CASSLGTDDYGYTF.

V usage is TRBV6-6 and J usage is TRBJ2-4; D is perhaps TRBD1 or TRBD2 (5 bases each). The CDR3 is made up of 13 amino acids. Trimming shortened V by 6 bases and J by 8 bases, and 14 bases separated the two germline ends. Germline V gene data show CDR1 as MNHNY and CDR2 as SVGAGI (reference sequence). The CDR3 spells CASRTGVGDIQYF. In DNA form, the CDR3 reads TGTGCCAGCAGGACTGGGGTGGGGGACATTCAGTACTTC.

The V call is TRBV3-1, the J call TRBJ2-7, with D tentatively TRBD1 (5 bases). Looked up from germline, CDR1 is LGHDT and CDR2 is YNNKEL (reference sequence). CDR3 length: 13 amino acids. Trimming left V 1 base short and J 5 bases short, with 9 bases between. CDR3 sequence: CASSQVAGNEQYF. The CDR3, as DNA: TGTGCCAGCAGCCAAGTGGCAGGGAACGAGCAGTACTTC.

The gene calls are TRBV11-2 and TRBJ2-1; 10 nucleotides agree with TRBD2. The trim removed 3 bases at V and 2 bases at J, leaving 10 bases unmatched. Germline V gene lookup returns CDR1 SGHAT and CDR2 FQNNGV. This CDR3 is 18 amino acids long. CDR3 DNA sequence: TGTGCCAGCAGCTTGCTGGCCGGGACTAGCGAGGCCTACAATGAGCAGTTCTTC. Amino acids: CASSLLAGTSEAYNEQFF.

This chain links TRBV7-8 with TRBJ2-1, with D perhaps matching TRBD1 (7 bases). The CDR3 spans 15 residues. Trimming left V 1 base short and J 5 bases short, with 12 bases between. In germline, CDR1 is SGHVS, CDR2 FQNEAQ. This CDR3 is CASSLGSGGHNEQFF. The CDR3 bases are TGTGCCAGCAGCTTAGGGTCAGGGGGGCACAATGAGCAGTTCTTC.

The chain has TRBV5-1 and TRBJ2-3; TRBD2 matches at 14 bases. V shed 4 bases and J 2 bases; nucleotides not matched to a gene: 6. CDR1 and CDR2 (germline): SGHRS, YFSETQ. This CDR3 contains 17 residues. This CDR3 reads CASSRLAGGGNTDTQYF. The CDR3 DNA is TGCGCCAGCAGCAGACTAGCGGGAGGGGGGAACACAGATACGCAGTATTTT.

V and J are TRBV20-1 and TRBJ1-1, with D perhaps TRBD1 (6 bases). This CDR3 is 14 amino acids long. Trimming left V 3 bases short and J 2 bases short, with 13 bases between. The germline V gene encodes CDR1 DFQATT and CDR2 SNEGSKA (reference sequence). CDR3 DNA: TGCAGTGCTAGGGAGGGGGGCCGAAACACTGAAGCTTTCTTT. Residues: CSAREGGRNTEAFF.

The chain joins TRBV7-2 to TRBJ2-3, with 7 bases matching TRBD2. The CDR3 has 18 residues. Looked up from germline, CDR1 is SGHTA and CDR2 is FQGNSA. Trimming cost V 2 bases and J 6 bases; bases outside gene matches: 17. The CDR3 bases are TGTGCCAGCAGCTTAATGAGGCGCAGGGCTCTAGCGGTGGATACGCAGTATTTT. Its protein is CASSLMRRRALAVDTQYF.

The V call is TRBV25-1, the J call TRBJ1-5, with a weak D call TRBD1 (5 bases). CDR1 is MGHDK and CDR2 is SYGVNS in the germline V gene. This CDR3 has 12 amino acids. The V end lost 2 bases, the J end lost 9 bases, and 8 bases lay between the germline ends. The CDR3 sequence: CASSEMQGPQHF. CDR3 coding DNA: TGTGCCAGCAGTGAAATGCAGGGGCCCCAGCATTTT.

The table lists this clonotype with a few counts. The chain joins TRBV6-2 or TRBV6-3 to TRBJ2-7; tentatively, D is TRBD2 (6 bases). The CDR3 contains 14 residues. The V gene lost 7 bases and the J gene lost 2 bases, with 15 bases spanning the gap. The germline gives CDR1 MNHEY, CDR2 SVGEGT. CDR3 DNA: TGTGCCAGCACCCTAACGGGGGTCCCCTACGAGCAGTACTTC. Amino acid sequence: CASTLTGVPYEQYF.